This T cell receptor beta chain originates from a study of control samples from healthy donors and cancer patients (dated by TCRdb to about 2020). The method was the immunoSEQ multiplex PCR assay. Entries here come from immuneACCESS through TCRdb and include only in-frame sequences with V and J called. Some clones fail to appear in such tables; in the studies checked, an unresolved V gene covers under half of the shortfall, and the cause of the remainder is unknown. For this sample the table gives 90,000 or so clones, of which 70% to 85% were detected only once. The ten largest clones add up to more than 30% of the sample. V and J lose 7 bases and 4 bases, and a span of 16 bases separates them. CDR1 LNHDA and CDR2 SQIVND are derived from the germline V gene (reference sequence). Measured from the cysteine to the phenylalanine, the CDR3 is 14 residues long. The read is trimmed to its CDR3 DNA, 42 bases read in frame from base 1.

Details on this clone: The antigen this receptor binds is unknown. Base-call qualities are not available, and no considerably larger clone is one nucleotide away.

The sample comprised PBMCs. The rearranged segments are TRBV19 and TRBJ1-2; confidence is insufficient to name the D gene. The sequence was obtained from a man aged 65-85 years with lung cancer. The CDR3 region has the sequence CASIPVHPGYGYTF. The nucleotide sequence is TGTGCCAGTATTCCAGTGCATCCCGGCTATGGCTACACCTTC.